This T cell receptor beta chain was sequenced during a study of blood T cell repertoires in COVID-19. Study at large: The United States, Italy and Spain supplied acute and convalescent COVID-19 samples. Sample material is recorded as cDNA or gDNA derived from T cells, B-cell-depleted T cells, or PBMCs.

Method: immunoSEQ multiplex PCR; TCRdb's copy keeps in-frame clones and lacks some. Altogether about 100,000 clones are present, 92% being singletons, with the ten largest covering 1.9%. Germline CDR1 and CDR2: LGHDT and YNNKEL (reference sequence). This CDR3 has 18 amino acids. The trim removed 1 base at V and 4 bases at J, leaving 6 bases unmatched. The sample taken for sequencing was peripheral blood. The chain links TRBV3-1 (or the pseudogene TRBV3-2) to TRBJ2-6, with 11 bases fitting TRBD1. The source of this sequence is a woman in her forties or fifties with COVID-19, enrolled during active disease. The CDR3 DNA reads TGTGCCAGCAGCCAAGGGACAGGGGGCGCCACAGGGGCCAACGTCCTGACTTTC. Its protein is CASSQGTGGATGANVLTF.